The 11 T cell receptor beta chains below were found in one sample sequenced in a study of blood T cell repertoires in COVID-19. The protocol was immunoSEQ multiplex PCR, while the TCRdb copy is restricted to in-frame clones and leaves out a portion. The data hold 170,000 or so clones, with approximately 81% observed a single time. Specimen: peripheral blood. These TCRs come from a man younger than 35 with active or convalescent COVID-19.

In nucleotides, the CDR3 is TGTGCCAGCAGTCTGACTAGCGTTAGCTCCTACGAGCAGTACTTC. Its protein is CASSLTSVSSYEQYF. V gene TRBV28 combines with J gene TRBJ2-7, with 8 bases that match TRBD2. V lost 5 bases and J lost 0; bases outside the gene matches: 6. This CDR3 is 15 amino acids long. The germline CDR1 and CDR2 sequences are MDHEN and SYDVKM.

The gene calls are TRBV5-1 and TRBJ1-6; D remains ambiguous. Germline CDR1 SGHRS, CDR2 YFSETQ. The length of the CDR3 is 17 residues. Trimming pared 0 bases from V and 1 base from J, leaving 11 bases between. DNA for the CDR3: TGCGCCAGCAGCTTGGTTGGTCCTCGGTCCTATAATTCACCCCTCCACTTT. It specifies CASSLVGPRSYNSPLHF.

This chain joins TRBV2 and TRBJ2-7; D is ambiguous. There are 16 residues in the CDR3. CDR1 and CDR2 (germline): SNHLY, FYNNEI. Trimming pared 4 bases from V and 0 bases from J, leaving 16 bases between. CDR3 residues: CASSVPLLGSSYEQYF. DNA for the CDR3: TGTGCCAGCAGTGTCCCTCTTCTAGGATCCTCCTACGAGCAGTACTTC.

The J gene is TRBJ2-1, the V gene TRBV2; no clear D gene. Germline CDR1 SNHLY, CDR2 FYNNEI. The V end was cut by 3 bases, the J end by 2 bases, with 11 bases between. The length of the CDR3 is 15 residues. The CDR3 region is CASSDGPRAYNEQFF. CDR3 bases: TGTGCCAGCAGTGATGGTCCTAGAGCCTACAATGAGCAGTTCTTC.

The chain is built from TRBV9 and TRBJ1-1; D remains ambiguous. CDR3 length: 11 residues. The V end lost 0 bases, the J end lost 5 bases, and 2 bases lay between the germline ends. Germline V lookup: CDR1 SGDLS, CDR2 YYNGEE. The CDR3 region has the DNA TGTGCCAGCAGCGTAGCTACTGAAGCTTTCTTT. Translation: CASSVATEAFF. Together with reference TRBV9 and TRBJ1-1, the CDR3 gives the full variable domain: DSGVTQTPKHLITATGQRVTLRCSPRSGDLSVYWYQQSLDQGLQFLIQYYNGEERAKGNILERFSAQQFPDLHSELNLSSLELGDSALYFCASSVATEAFFGQGTRLTVV.

This clone was counted between two and nine times. V and J are TRBV28 and TRBJ1-2; TRBD1 matches 10 bases. Losses at the gene ends were 6 bases for V and 6 bases for J; bases not matched to a gene: 7. The CDR3 contains 14 residues. Germline V lookup: CDR1 MDHEN, CDR2 SYDVKM. CDR3 sequence reads: CASSNWGTGDGYTF. CDR3 DNA sequence: TGTGCCAGCAGCAACTGGGGGACAGGGGATGGCTACACCTTC.

The chain combines TRBV2 with TRBJ2-2, with D perhaps matching TRBD2 (6 bases). In germline, CDR1 is SNHLY, CDR2 FYNNEI. Trimming took 6 bases from V and 6 from J, leaving 11 bases between them. The CDR3 is 13 residues long. The CDR3: CASRGGSAGELFF. CDR3 DNA sequence: TGTGCCAGCAGGGGGGGATCCGCCGGGGAGCTGTTTTTT.

The J gene is TRBJ1-3, the V gene TRBV4-2; D call uncertain. The CDR3 consists of 16 residues. The V gene's germline CDR1 is LGHNA and CDR2 YNFKEQ. V lost 1 base and J lost 2, with 12 bases in between. For the CDR3, the DNA is TGTGCCAGCAGCCAAGTCGGTGGGCAGGCTGGAAACACCATATATTTT. Amino acids: CASSQVGGQAGNTIYF.

This clone has a handful of counts. The chain is built from TRBV19 and TRBJ2-3; 9 bases are a match to TRBD1. V gave up 3 bases and J gave up 4 bases; unmatched junction bases: 2. Germline CDR1 and CDR2: LNHDA and SQIVND (reference sequence). The CDR3 is 14 amino acids. CDR3 loop: CASSIRDRADTQYF. The DNA for the CDR3 is TGTGCCAGTAGTATCAGGGACAGGGCAGATACGCAGTATTTT.

V and J are TRBV27 and TRBJ1-2; 7 nucleotides agree with TRBD1. This CDR3 contains 15 residues. The V segment lost 7 bases and the J segment 6 bases; nucleotides outside the gene matches: 14. Germline V CDR1 and CDR2: MNHEY, SMNVEV (reference sequence). CDR3: CASTPYGTGAHGYTF. The CDR3 coding sequence is TGTGCCAGCACCCCCTATGGCACAGGGGCCCATGGCTACACCTTC.

The chain couples TRBV11-2 to TRBJ2-5, with 7 bases lining up with TRBD1. V shed 2 bases and J 2 bases; nucleotides not matched to a gene: 5. Germline V gives CDR1 SGHAT, CDR2 FQNNGV. The CDR3 spans 15 residues. CDR3 protein: CASSLYRGVQETQYF. In DNA form, the CDR3 reads TGTGCCAGCAGCTTATACAGGGGTGTTCAAGAGACCCAGTACTTC.